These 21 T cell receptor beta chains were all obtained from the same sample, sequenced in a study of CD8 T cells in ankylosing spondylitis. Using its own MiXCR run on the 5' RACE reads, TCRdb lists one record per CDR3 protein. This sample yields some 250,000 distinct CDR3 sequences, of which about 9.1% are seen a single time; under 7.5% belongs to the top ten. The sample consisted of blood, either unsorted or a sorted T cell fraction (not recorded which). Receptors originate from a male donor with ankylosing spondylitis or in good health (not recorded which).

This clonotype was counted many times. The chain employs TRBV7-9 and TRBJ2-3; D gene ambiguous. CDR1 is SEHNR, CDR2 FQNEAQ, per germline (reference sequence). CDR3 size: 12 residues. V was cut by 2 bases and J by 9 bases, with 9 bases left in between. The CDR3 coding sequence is TGTGCCAGCAGCTTAACGTCGTACACGCAGTATTTT. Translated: CASSLTSYTQYF.

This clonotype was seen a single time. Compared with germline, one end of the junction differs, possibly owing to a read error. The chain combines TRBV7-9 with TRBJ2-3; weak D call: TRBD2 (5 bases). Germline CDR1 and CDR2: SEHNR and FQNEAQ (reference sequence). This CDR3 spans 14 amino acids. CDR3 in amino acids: CASILARGTDTQYF. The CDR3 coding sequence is TGTGCCAGCATCTTAGCGCGAGGCACAGATACGCAGTATTTT.

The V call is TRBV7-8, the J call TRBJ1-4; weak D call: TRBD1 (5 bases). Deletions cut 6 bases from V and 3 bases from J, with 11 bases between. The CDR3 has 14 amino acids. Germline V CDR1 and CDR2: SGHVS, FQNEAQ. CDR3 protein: CASSQGIANEKLFF. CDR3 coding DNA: TGTGCCAGCAGTCAGGGTATAGCTAATGAAAAACTGTTTTTT.

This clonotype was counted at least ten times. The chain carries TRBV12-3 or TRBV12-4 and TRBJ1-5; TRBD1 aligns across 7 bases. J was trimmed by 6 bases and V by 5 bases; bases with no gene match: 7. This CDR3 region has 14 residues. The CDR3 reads CASSTTGWGQPQHF. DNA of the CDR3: TGTGCCAGCAGTACGACAGGGTGGGGTCAGCCCCAGCATTTT.

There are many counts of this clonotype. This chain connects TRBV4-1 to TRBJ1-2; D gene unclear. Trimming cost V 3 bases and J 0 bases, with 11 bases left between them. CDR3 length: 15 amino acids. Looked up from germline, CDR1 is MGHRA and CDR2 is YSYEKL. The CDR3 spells CASSQNPPANYGYTF. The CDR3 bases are TGCGCCAGCAGCCAGAACCCACCAGCTAACTATGGCTACACCTTC.

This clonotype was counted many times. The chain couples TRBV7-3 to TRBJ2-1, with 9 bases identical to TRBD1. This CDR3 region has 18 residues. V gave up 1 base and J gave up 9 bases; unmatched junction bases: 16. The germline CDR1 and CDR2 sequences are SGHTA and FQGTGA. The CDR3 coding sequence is TGTGCCAGCAGCTTAATATCGATCGGGACAGGGAATGTCGTTGAGCAGTTCTTC. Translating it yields CASSLISIGTGNVVEQFF.

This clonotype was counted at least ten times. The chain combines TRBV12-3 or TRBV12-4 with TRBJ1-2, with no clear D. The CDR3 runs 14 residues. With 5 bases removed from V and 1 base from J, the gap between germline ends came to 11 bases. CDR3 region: CASSPPQVNYGYTF. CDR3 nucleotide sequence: TGTGCCAGCAGTCCCCCTCAGGTTAACTATGGCTACACCTTC.

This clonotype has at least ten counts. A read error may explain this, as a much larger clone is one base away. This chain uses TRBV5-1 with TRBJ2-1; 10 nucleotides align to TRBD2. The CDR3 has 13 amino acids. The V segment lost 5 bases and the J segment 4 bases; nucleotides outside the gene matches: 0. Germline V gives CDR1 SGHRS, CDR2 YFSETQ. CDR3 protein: CASRLAGYNEQFF. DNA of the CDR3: TGCGCCAGCAGACTAGCGGGGTACAATGAGCAGTTCTTC. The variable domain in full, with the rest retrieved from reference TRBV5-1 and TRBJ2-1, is KAGVTQTPRYLIKTRGQQVTLSCSPISGHRSVSWYQQTPGQGLQFLFEYFSETQRNKGNFPGRFSGRQFSNSRSEMNVSTLELGDSALYLCASRLAGYNEQFFGPGTRLTVL.

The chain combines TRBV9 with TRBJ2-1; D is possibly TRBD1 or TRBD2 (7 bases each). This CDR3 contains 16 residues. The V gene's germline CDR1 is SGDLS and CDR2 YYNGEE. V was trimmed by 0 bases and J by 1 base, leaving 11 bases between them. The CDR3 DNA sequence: TGTGCCAGCAGCGTAGGGCAGGGGGGGTCCTACAATGAGCAGTTCTTC. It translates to CASSVGQGGSYNEQFF. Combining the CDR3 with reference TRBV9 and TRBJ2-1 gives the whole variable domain DSGVTQTPKHLITATGQRVTLRCSPRSGDLSVYWYQQSLDQGLQFLIQYYNGEERAKGNILERFSAQQFPDLHSELNLSSLELGDSALYFCASSVGQGGSYNEQFFGPGTRLTVL.

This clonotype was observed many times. The CDR3 sequence is CASSPQGSTDTQYF. In nucleotides, the CDR3 is TGTGCCAGCAGCCCACAGGGGAGCACAGATACGCAGTATTTT. The gene calls are TRBV5-6 and TRBJ2-3, with 7 positions matching TRBD1. CDR1 is SGHDT, CDR2 YYEEEE, per germline. The CDR3 spans 14 residues. The J segment lost 0 bases and the V segment lost 4 bases, leaving 2 bases of the junction unmatched.

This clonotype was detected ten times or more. The CDR3 spells CSARAPGQGNTEAFF. The CDR3 DNA is TGCAGTGCTAGAGCCCCGGGACAGGGCAACACTGAAGCTTTCTTT. The chain has TRBV20-1 and TRBJ1-1; 9 nucleotides match TRBD1. The germline V gene has CDR1 DFQATT and CDR2 SNEGSKA (reference sequence). V gave up 1 base and J gave up 2 bases; unmatched junction bases: 5. CDR3 size: 15 residues.

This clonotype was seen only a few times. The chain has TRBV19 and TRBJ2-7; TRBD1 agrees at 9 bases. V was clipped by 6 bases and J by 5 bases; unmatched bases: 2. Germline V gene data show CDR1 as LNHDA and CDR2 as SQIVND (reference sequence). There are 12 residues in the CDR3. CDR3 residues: CASRGQGHEQYF. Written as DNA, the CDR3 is TGTGCCAGTAGGGGACAGGGCCACGAGCAGTACTTC.

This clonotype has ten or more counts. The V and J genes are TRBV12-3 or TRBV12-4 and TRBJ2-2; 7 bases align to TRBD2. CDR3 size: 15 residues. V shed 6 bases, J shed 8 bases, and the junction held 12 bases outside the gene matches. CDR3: CASRGLAVTPGELFF. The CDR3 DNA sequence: TGTGCCAGCAGAGGCCTAGCGGTAACACCGGGGGAGCTGTTTTTT.

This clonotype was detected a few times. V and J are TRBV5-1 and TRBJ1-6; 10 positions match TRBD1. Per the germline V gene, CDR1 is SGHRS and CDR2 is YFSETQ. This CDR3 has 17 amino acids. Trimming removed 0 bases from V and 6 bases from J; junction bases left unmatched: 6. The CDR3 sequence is CASSLGPRDRGNSPLHF. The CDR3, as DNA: TGCGCCAGCAGCTTGGGTCCCCGGGACAGGGGTAATTCACCCCTCCACTTT.

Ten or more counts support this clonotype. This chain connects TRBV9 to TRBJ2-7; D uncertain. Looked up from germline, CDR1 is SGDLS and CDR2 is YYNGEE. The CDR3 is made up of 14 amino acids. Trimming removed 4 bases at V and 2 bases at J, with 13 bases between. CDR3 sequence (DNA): TGTGCCAGCAGCACCCGGCAGGATCCCTACGAGCAGTACTTC. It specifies CASSTRQDPYEQYF.

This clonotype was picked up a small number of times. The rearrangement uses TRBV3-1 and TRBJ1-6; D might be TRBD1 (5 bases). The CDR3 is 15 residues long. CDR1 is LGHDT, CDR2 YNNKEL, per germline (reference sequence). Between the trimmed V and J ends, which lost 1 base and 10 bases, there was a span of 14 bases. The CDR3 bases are TGTGCCAGCAGCCAAGGAGACAGTGGAGAGTCACCCCTCCACTTT. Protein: CASSQGDSGESPLHF.

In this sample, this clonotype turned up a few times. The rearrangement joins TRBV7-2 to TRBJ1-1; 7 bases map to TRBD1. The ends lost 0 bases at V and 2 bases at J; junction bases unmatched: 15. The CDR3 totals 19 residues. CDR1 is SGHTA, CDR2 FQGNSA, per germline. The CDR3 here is CASSLAGGAGGLGNTEAFF. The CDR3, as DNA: TGTGCCAGCAGCTTAGCAGGCGGGGCAGGGGGGCTGGGAAACACTGAAGCTTTCTTT.

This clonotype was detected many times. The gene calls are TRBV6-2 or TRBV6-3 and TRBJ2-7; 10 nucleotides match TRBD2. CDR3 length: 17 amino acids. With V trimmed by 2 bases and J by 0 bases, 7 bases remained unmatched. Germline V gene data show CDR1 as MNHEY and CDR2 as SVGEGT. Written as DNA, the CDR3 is TGTGCCAGCAGTTACGCTCTCGGGACTAGCGTCTCCTACGAGCAGTACTTC. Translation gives CASSYALGTSVSYEQYF.

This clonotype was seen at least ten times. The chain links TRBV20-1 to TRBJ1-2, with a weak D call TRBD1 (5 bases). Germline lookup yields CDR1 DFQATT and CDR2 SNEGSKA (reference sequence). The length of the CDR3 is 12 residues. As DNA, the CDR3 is TGCTCTTACAGAGGAGGGGCCTATGGCTACACCTTC. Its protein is CSYRGGAYGYTF.

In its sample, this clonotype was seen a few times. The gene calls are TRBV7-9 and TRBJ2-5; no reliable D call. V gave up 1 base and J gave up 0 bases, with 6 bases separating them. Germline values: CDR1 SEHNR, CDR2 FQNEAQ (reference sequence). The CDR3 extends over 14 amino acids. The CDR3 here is CASSLGGYQETQYF. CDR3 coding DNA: TGTGCCAGCAGCTTAGGCGGATACCAAGAGACCCAGTACTTC. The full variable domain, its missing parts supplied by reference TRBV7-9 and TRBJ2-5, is DTGVSQNPRHKITKRGQNVTFRCDPISEHNRLYWYRQTLGQGPEFLTYFQNEAQLEKSRLLSDRFSAERPKGSFSTLEIQRTEQGDSAMYLCASSLGGYQETQYFGPGTRLLVL.

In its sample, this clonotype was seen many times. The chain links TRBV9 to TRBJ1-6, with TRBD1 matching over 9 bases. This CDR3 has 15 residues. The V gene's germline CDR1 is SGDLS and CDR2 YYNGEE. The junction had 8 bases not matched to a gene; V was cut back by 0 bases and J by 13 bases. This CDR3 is CASSVEGQGYSPLHF. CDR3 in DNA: TGTGCCAGCAGCGTAGAGGGACAGGGTTATAGTCCCCTCCACTTT.